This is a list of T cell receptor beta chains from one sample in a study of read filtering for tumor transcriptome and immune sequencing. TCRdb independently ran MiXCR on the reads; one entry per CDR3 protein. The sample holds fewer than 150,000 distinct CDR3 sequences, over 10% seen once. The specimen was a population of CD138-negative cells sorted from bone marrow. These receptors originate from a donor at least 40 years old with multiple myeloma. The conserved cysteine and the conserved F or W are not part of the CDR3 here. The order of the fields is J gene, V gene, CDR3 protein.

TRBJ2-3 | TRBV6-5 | ASKPSAGQGQY
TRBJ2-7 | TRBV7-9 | ASSLAGADYEQY
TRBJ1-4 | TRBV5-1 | ASSRQGVDEKLF
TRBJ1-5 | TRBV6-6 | ASSYGASQPQH
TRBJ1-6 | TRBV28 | ASSSGQTHNSPLH
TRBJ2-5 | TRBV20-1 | SATPPGQGVTQY
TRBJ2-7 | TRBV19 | ASRPGHNQIYEQY
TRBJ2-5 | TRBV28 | ASSGRTSGGYETQY
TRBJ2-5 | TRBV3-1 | ANSRGLAKRETQY
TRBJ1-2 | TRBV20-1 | SASGETYGYT
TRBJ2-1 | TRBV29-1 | SVSAWGLKGNEQF
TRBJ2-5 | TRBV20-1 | SASIAGGVQETQY
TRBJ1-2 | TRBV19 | ASSLGTDYGYT
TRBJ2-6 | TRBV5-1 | ASSLGWTGGGSGANVLT
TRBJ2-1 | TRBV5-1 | ASSLGITANNEQF
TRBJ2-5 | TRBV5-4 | ASSPGGPEETQY
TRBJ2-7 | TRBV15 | ATNRENRQYITYEQY
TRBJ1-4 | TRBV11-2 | ASSLASRENEKLF
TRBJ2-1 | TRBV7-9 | ASSRTGSGSYNEQF
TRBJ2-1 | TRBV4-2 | ASSQIGTGSLNEQF
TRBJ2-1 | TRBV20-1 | SARDPGTGLNEQF
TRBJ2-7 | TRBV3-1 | ASSARHNYEQY
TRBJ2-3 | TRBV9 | ASSAGQGIHSTDTQY
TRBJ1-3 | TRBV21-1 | ASSKSRTTLFSGNTIY
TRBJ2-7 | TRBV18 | ASSPPGTGSEQY